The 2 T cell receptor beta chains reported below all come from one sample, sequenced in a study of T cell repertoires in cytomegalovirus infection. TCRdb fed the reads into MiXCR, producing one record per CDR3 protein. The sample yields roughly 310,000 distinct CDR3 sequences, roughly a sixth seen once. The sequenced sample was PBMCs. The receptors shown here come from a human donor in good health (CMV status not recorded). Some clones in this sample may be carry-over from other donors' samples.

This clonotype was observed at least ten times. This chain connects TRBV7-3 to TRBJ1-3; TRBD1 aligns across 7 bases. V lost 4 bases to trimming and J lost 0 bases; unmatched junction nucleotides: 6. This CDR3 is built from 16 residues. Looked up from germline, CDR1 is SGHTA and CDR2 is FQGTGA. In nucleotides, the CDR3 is TGTGCCAGCAGCTCCGGGACAGCAGGCTCTGGAAACACCATATATTTT. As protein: CASSSGTAGSGNTIYF.

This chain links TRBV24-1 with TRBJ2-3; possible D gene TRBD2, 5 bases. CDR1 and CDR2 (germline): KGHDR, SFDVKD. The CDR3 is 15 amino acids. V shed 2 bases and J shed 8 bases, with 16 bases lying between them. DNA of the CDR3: TGTGCCACCAGTGATTCTTGGGTCCTCGGAGGTACGCAGTATTTT. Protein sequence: CATSDSWVLGGTQYF.